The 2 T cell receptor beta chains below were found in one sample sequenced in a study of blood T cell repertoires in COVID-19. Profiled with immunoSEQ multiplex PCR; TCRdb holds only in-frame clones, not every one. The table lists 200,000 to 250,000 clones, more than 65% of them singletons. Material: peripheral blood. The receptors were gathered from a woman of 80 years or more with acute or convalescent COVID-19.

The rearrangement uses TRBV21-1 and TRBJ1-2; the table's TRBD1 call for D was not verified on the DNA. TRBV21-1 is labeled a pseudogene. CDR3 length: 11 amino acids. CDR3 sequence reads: CARGQGEGYTF. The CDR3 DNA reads TGTGCCAGGGGACAGGGGGAAGGCTACACCTTC.

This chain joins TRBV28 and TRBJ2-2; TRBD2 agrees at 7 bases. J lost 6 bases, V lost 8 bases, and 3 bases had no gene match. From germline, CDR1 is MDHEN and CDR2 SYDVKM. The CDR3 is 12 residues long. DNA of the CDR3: TGTGCCAGCCGCGGGGGAGCCGGGGAGCTGTTTTTT. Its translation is CASRGGAGELFF.